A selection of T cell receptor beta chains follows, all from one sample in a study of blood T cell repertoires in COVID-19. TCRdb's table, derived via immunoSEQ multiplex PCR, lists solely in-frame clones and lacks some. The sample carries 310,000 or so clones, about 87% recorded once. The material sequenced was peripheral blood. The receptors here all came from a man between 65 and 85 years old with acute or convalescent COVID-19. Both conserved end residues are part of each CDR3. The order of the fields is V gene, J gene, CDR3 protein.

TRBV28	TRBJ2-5	CATRTSETQYF
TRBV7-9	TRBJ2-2	CASTLAGSNTGELFF
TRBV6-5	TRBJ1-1	CASSYSTRVNTEAFF
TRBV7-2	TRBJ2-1	CASRRGQGASEGYNEQFF
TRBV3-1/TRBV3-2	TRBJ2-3	CASSQRLTSLSTDTQYF
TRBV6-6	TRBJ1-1	CASSAWSGTQNTEAFF
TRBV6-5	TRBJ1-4	CASSRRQLSNEKLFF
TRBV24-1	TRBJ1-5	CATLGQIIGNQPQHF
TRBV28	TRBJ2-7	CASSSRTGKSRNEQYF
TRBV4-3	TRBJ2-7	CASSQGGEQAGVPYEQYF
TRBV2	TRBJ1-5	CASRSDSRAQPQHF
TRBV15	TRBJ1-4	CATSRVGGVEKLFF
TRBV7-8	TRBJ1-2	CASSLTENYGYTF
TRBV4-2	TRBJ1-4	CASSQDRAAEKLFF
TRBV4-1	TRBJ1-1	CASRKGLLGRTANTEAFF
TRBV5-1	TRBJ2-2	CASTNSGQDTGELFF
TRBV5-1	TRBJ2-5	CASKEQGAQETQYF
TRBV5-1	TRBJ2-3	CASSLVRGLRYTQYF
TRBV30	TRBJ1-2	CAWSVLGRQIFF
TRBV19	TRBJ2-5	CASSIGGGTGETQYF
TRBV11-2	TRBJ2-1	CASSLSLDREVLFF
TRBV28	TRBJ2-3	CASSFRGSSDTQYF
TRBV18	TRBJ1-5	CASSSQGAYQPQHF
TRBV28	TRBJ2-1	CASTSGWGGDSYNEQFF
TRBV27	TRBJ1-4	CASRPQGAGNEKLFF
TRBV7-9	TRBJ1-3	CASSVGTHSGNTIYF
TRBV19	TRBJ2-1	CASSIGVREQFF
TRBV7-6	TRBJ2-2	CASSSYRGRGPGELFF
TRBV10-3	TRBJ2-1	CAISLLAGDGNEQFF
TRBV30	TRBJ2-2	CAWRESGGADTGELFF
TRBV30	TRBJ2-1	CAWSVTSVEQFF
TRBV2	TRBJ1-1	CASSAIDFEAFF
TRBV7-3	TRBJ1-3	CASSPTGGSGNTIYF
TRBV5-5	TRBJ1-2	CASSPDSLTNYGYTF
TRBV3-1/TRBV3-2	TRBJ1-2	CASSRQDYGYTF
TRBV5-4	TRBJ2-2	CASSSRTGSNTGELFF
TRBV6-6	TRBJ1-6	CASGQANYNSPLHF
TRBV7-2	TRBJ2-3	CASTRQSDTQYF
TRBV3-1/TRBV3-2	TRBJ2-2	CASSQSDRELGELFF
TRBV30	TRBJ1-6	CAWSVWAGDYSPLHF
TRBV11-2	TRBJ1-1	CASRSRVHTEAFF
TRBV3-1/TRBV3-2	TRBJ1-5	CASSQVLNQPQHF
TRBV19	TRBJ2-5	CASSIVGGGETQYF
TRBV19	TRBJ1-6	CASSTQGGNSPLHF
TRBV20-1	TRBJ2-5	CSAVAWETQYF
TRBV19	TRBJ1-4	CASSIWATVANEKLFF
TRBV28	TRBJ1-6	CASSHRVLNSPLHF
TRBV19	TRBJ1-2	CASSITPTGAGYTF
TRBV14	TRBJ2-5	CASSHGTGTETQYF
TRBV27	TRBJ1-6	CASSLGAHSPLHF